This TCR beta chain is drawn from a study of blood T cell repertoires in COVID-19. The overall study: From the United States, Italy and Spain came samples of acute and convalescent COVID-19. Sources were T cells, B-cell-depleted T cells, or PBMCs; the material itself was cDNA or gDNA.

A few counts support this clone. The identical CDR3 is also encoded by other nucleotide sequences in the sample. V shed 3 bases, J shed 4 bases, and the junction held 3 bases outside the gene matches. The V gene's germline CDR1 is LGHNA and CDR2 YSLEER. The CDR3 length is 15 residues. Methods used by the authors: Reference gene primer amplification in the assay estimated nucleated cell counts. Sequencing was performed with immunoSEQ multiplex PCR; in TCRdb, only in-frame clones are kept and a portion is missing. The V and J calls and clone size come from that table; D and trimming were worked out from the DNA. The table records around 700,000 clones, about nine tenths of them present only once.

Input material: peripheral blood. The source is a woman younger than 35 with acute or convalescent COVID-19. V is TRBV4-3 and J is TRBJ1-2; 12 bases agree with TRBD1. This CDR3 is CASSQGQGAGYGYTF. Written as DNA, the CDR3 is TGCGCCAGCAGCCAGGGACAGGGGGCTGGCTATGGCTACACCTTC.